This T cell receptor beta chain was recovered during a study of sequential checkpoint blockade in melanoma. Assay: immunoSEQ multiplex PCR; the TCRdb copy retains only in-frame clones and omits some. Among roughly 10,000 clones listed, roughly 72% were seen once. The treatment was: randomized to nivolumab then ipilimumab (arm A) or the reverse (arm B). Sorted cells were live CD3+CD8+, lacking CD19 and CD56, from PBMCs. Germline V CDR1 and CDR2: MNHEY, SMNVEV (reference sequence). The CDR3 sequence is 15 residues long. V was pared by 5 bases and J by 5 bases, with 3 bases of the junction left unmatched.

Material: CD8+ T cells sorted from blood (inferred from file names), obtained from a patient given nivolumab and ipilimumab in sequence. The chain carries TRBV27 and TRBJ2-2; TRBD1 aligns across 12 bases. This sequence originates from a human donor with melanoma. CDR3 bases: TGTGCCAGCAGTCAGGGACAGGGGGCGACCGGGGAGCTGTTTTTT. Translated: CASSQGQGATGELFF.